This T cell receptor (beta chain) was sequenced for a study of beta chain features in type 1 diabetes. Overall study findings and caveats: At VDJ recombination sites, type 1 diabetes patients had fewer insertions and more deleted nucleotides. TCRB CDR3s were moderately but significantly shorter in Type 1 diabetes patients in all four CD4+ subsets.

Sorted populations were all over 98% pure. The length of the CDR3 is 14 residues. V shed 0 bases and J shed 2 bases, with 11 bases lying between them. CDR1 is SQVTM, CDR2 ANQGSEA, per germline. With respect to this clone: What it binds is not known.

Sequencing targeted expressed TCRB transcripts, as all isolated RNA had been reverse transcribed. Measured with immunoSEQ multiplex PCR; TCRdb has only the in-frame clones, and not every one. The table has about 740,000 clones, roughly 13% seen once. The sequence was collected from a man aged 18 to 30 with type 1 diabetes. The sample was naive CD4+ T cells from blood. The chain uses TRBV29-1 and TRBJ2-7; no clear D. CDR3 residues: CSVEDNTGAYEQYF. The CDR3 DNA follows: TGCAGCGTTGAAGATAACACTGGAGCCTACGAGCAGTACTTC.